This is a list of T cell receptor beta chains from one sample in a study of memory CD8 T cells in hepatitis C reinfection. Sequencing used immunoSEQ multiplex PCR; TCRdb keeps in-frame clones, though not all of them. The repertoire holds approximately 46,000 clones, with roughly 89% as singletons. The sample taken for sequencing was naive CD8+ T cells sorted from blood. Source of these receptors: a young man with hepatitis C virus infection. The CDR3 runs from the conserved cysteine through the conserved F or W. The order of the fields is J gene, V gene, CDR3 length, CDR3 protein.

TRBJ1-2 TRBV7-8 15 CASSNRRELNYGYTF
TRBJ2-5 TRBV7-9 13 CASSITGEETQYF
TRBJ2-1 TRBV5-8 14 CATPPDGVYNEQFF
TRBJ2-5 TRBV7-7 15 CASSFRDSLQETQYF
TRBJ2-5 TRBV7-7 16 CASSLSWGQGQETQYF
TRBJ1-1 TRBV6-1 12 CASSPQGTEAFF
TRBJ2-1 TRBV19 13 CASSRTSYNEQFF
TRBJ2-1 TRBV11-2 11 CASSYLAEQFF
TRBJ2-7 TRBV7-6 14 CASSLGSDSYEQYF
TRBJ2-4 TRBV7-9 18 CASSHHRTDPLAKNIQYF
TRBJ1-5 TRBV28 13 CASRATGTQPQHF
TRBJ1-6 TRBV27 14 CASSATGGNSPLHF
TRBJ2-5 TRBV11-2 16 CASSQTSGGAWETQYF
TRBJ2-5 TRBV25-1 15 CASSELDGGGETQYF
TRBJ2-3 TRBV13 20 CASSRAPGTSGGGATDTQYF
TRBJ2-1 TRBV28 15 CASRSRLAGENEQFF
TRBJ1-1 TRBV19 14 CASSQGLKNTEAFF
TRBJ1-2 TRBV28 15 CASSSPLNREYGYTF
TRBJ1-1 TRBV6-6 13 CASSYGGTAEAFF
TRBJ1-2 TRBV6-1 13 CASSSTGGPLYTF
TRBJ2-5 TRBV7-9 12 CAWQVYQETQYF
TRBJ2-1 TRBV30 13 CAWSASGYNEQFF
TRBJ2-3 TRBV9 16 CASSHPGTGGPDTQYF
TRBJ2-2 TRBV11-2 19 CASSLDAWGGADNTGELFF
TRBJ2-2 TRBV4-1 13 CASSQTPGGELFF
TRBJ2-7 TRBV4-1 16 CASSPPRALPTYEQYF
TRBJ2-3 TRBV5-1 15 CASSYRQAGLDTQYF
TRBJ2-7 TRBV11-2 16 CASSLDSPPFSYEQYF
TRBJ2-2 TRBV11-2 15 CASTRGGVGTGELFF
TRBJ2-3 TRBV9 17 CASSVDGTSGITDTQYF
TRBJ1-1 TRBV4-3 15 CASSQDGVGNTEAFF
TRBJ2-1 TRBV4-2 16 CASSQVELAGYNEQFF
TRBJ1-1 TRBV11-2 15 CASSLGAGQSTEAFF
TRBJ2-7 TRBV23-1 14 CASSRKQHHYEQYF
TRBJ2-5 TRBV11-3 14 CASSSTGIQETQYF